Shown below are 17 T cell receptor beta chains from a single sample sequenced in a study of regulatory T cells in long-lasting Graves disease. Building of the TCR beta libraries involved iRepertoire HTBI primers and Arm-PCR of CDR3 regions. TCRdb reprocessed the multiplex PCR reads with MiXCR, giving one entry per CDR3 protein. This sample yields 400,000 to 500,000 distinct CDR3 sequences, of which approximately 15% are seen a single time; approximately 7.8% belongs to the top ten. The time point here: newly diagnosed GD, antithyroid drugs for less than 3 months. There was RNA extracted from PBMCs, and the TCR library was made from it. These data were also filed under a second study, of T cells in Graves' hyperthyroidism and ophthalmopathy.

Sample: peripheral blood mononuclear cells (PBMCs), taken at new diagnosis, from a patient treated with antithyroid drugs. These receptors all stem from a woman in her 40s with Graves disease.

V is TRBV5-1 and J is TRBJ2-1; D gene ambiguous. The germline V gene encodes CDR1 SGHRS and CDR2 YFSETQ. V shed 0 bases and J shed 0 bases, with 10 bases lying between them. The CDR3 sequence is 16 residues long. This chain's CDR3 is CASSLGGGVSYNEQFF. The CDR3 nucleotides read TGCGCCAGCAGCTTGGGGGGTGGGGTCTCCTACAATGAGCAGTTCTTC. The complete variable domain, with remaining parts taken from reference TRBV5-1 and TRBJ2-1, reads KAGVTQTPRYLIKTRGQQVTLSCSPISGHRSVSWYQQTPGQGLQFLFEYFSETQRNKGNFPGRFSGRQFSNSRSEMNVSTLELGDSALYLCASSLGGGVSYNEQFFGPGTRLTVL.

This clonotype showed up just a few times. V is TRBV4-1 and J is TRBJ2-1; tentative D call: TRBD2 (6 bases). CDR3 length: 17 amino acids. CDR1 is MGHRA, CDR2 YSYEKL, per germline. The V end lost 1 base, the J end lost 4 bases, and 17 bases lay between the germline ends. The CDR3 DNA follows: TGCGCCAGCAGCCAAGCCCTAGCGCTTCTAGGATACAATGAGCAGTTCTTC. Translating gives CASSQALALLGYNEQFF.

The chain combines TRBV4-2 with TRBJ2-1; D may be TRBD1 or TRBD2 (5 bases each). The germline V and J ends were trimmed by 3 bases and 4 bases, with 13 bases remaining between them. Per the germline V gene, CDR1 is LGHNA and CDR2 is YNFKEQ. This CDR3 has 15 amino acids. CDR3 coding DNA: TGTGCCAGCAGCCAGTCGGGGCTGTTATACAATGAGCAGTTCTTC. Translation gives CASSQSGLLYNEQFF.

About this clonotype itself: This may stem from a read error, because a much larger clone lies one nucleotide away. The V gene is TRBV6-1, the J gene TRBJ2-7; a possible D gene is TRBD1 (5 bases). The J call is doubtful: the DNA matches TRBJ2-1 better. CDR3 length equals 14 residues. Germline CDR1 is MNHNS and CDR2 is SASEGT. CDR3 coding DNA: TGTGCCACCTTCACAGGAGACTTATCCTACGAGCAGTTCTTC. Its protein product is CATFTGDLSYEQFF.

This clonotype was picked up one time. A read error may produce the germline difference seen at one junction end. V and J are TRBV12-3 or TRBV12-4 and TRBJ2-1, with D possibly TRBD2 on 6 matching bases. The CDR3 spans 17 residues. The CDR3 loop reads CASSLWGGVSSYNEQSF. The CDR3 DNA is TGTGCCAGCAGTTTATGGGGCGGGGTAAGCTCCTACAATGAGCAGTCCTTC.

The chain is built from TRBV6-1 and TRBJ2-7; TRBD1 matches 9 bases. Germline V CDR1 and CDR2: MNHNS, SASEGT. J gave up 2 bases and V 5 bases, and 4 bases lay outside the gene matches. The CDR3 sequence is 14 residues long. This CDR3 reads CASSLQGAPYEQYF. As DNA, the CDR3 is TGTGCCAGCAGTCTACAGGGGGCTCCCTACGAGCAGTACTTC.

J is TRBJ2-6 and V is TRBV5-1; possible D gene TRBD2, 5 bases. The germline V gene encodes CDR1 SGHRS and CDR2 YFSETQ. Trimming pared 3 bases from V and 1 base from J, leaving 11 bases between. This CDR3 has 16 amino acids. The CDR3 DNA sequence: TGCGCCAGCAGCTGGATAAGGACTTCTGGGGCCAACGTCCTGACTTTC. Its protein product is CASSWIRTSGANVLTF. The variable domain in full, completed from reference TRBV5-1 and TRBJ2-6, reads KAGVTQTPRYLIKTRGQQVTLSCSPISGHRSVSWYQQTPGQGLQFLFEYFSETQRNKGNFPGRFSGRQFSNSRSEMNVSTLELGDSALYLCASSWIRTSGANVLTFGAGSRLTVL.

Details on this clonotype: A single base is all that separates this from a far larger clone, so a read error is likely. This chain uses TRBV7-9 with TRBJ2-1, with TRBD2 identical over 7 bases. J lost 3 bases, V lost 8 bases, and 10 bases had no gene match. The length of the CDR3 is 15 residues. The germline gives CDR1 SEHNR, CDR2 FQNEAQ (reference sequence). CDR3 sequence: CASGTTGGLYNEQFF. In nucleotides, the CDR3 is TGTGCCAGCGGCACCACGGGAGGTCTCTACAATGAGCAGTTCTTC. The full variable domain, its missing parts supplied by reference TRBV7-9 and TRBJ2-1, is DTGVSQNPRHKITKRGQNVTFRCDPISEHNRLYWYRQTLGQGPEFLTYFQNEAQLEKSRLLSDRFSAERPKGSFSTLEIQRTEQGDSAMYLCASGTTGGLYNEQFFGPGTRLTVL.

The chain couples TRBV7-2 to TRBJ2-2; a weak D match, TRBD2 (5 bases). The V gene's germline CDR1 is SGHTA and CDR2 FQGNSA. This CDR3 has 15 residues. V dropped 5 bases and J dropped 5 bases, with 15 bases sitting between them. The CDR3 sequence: CASSPDLEETGELFF. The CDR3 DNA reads TGTGCCAGCAGCCCCGACTTGGAGGAGACCGGGGAGCTGTTTTTT.

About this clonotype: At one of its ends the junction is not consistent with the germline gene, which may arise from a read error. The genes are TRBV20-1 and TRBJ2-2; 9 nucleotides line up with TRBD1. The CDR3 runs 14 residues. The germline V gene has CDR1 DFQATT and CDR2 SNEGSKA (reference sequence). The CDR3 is CSARVQGATGELLF. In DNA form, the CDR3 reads TGCAGTGCTAGAGTACAGGGGGCCACCGGGGAGCTGCTTTTT.

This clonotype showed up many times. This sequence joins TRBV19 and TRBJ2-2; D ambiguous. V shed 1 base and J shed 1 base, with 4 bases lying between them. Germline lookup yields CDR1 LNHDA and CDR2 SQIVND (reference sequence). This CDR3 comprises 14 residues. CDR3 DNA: TGTGCCAGTAGTATAGGCGGGAACACCGGGGAGCTGTTTTTT. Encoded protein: CASSIGGNTGELFF.

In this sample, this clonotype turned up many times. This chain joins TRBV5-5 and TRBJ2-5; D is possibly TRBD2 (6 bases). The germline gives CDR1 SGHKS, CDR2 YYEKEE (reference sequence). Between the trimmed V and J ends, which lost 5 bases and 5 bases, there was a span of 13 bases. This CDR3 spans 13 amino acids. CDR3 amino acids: CASSTFGGETQYF. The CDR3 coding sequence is TGTGCCAGCAGTACGTTTGGGGGGGAGACCCAGTACTTC. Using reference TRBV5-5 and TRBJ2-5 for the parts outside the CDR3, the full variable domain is DAGVTQSPTHLIKTRGQQVTLRCSPISGHKSVSWYQQVLGQGPQFIFQYYEKEERGRGNFPDRFSARQFPNYSSELNVNALLLGDSALYLCASSTFGGETQYFGPGTRLLVL.

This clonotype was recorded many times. CDR3: CASSPPLGRQNTEAFF. The CDR3 DNA is TGTGCCAGCAGCCCGCCTTTGGGGCGGCAGAACACTGAAGCTTTCTTT. This sequence joins TRBV11-2 and TRBJ1-1; D is possibly TRBD1 (5 bases). V shed 5 bases and J shed 1 base, with 17 bases lying between them. Germline V CDR1 and CDR2: SGHAT, FQNNGV. The CDR3 loop spans 16 amino acids.

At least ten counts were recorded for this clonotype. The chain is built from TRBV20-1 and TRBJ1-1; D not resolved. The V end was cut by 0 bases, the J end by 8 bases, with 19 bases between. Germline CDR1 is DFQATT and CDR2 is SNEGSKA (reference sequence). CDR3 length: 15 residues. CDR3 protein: CSARDRRYTSTEAFF. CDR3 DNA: TGCAGTGCTAGAGATCGACGGTACACAAGCACCGAAGCTTTCTTT.

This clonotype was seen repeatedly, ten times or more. The CDR3 region is CASRLDSQTKGYTF. The CDR3 coding sequence is TGTGCCAGCAGGCTGGACAGTCAAACAAAAGGCTACACCTTC. The rearrangement joins TRBV2 to TRBJ1-2; TRBD1 is a possible D gene (6 bases). V was trimmed by 6 bases and J by 8 bases, leaving 19 bases between them. The CDR3 consists of 14 residues. Germline V gene data show CDR1 as SNHLY and CDR2 as FYNNEI.

The CDR3 reads CASSPSSSYNSPLHF. CDR3 nucleotide sequence: TGCGCCAGCAGCCCCAGTTCCTCCTATAATTCACCCCTCCACTTT. The V call is TRBV4-3, the J call TRBJ1-6; D is unclear. The CDR3 length is 15 residues. Per germline, CDR1 LGHNA and CDR2 YSLEER. V was pared by 4 bases and J by 0 bases, with 7 bases between.

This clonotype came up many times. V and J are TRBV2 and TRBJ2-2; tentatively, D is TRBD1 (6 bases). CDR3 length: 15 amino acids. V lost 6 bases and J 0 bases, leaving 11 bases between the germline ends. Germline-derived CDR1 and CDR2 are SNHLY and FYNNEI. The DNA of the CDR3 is TGTGCCAGCAGATTGGGACATACGAACACCGGGGAGCTGTTTTTT. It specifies CASRLGHTNTGELFF. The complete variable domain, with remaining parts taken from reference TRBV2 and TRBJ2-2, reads EPEVTQTPSHQVTQMGQEVILRCVPISNHLYFYWYRQILGQKVEFLVSFYNNEISEKSEIFDDQFSVERPDGSNFTLKIRSTKLEDSAMYFCASRLGHTNTGELFFGEGSRLTVL.